This record concerns one TCR beta chain sequence. The data derive from a study of blood T cell repertoires in COVID-19. Study-wide context: Samples came from the United States, Italy and Spain, spanning acute and convalescent COVID-19. T cells, B-cell-depleted T cells, or PBMCs supplied cDNA or gDNA.

Data came from immunoSEQ multiplex PCR; TCRdb stores just in-frame clones and leaves some out. The table has a few hundred thousand clones, roughly 87% seen once. Germline CDR1 MGHRA, CDR2 YSYEKL. Trimming cost V 0 bases and J 8 bases, with 16 bases left between them. The CDR3 runs to 15 residues. Grouping used clinical history reported by participants in a survey and questionnaire. What the recovered Cohort 3 donors had was two negative PCRs, clearance, or symptom resolution. The sequenced sample was PBMCs or T cells enriched from blood (not recorded which). This clonotype was obtained from a woman in her 30s who had recovered from COVID-19. The chain employs TRBV4-1 and TRBJ1-1; possibly TRBD1 for D (5 bases). CDR3 in amino acids: CASSQDPRGMVEAFF. CDR3 coding DNA: TGCGCCAGCAGCCAAGATCCACGGGGGATGGTAGAAGCTTTCTTT.